The sequence of this TCR beta chain was determined in a study of patients and donors after allogeneic stem cell transplantation. This clonotype has only a few counts. CDR3 length: 15 amino acids. Trimming left V 6 bases short and J 4 bases short, with 18 bases between. One entry per CDR3 protein, called by TCRdb with MiXCR from the RT-PCR reads. The sample has about a million distinct CDR3 sequences, approximately 19% seen once. The gene calls are TRBV12-3 or TRBV12-4 and TRBJ1-2; D perhaps matches TRBD1 (5 bases). This clonotype was obtained from a human donor who was either an allogeneic HSCT recipient or a stem cell or donor lymphocyte infusion donor (not recorded which). It is not recorded whose cells these are; they may come from a transplant donor. Sample: blood, either unsorted or a sorted T cell fraction (not recorded which). CDR3 coding DNA: TGTGCCAGCAGCCCCAATTTGGGGCCTGCCTATGGCTACACCTTC. Translated, it gives CASSPNLGPAYGYTF.